The entry below gives a single TCR beta chain sequence along with its context. Its target antigen remains unknown. Base qualities were left out, and no much larger clone turns up one base away. The data originate from a study of T cell responses to AZD1222 COVID-19 vaccine (TCRdb year 2021). Regarding the complete study: Because spike-specific TCR depth and breadth did not differ between the two schedules, AZD1222 recipients who got a second dose at roughly 4 weeks were pooled with those who got a second dose at roughly 12 weeks. Enrollment into the trials was organized by age into subgroups of 18-55, 56-69 and 70-plus years, and those subgroups contained roughly 150, 30 and 60 TCR-sequenced participants, respectively. TCR sequencing was performed for over 230 trial participants, of whom about 200 were given two doses of AZD1222 and approximately 25 were given two doses of MenACWY control vaccine.

Per the publication, the time point label means: baseline before first vaccination. Samples from vaccinated people were obtained from the UK trials COV001 and COV002, which included a single-blind randomized controlled phase 2/3 trial of AZD1222 (ChAdOx1 nCoV-19) in healthy adults. Trial participant PBMC samples were collected at day 0 and day 28 after the second dose for TCRbeta chain sequencing. In the germline V gene (reference sequence), CDR1 corresponds to MNHEY and CDR2 to SMNVEV. Inclusive of the bounding cysteine and phenylalanine, the CDR3 is 17 residues long. The sequence is cut down to CDR3 DNA, 51 bases in frame from base 1. V and J are trimmed by 4 bases and 2 bases, and the gene matches miss 9 bases of the junction. The CDR3 regions of human TCRbeta chains were subjected to immunosequencing. On the authors' methods: TCRs in the repertoires were compared against a reference library of SARS-CoV-2-specific TCRs that had been generated with the MIRA antigen-specificity platform. Breadth meant the fraction of unique TCRs that were SARS-CoV-2-associated, whereas depth meant the fraction of total T cells that were SARS-CoV-2-associated. Using the MIRA data, every spike-specific TCR was mapped to the spike region that the TCR reacted to and assigned to either a CD4 or a CD8 class. Log10-transformed breadth and depth values were compared by one-way ANOVA with Sidak's multiple comparisons tests. Imported from immuneACCESS, the table was reduced by TCRdb to in-frame sequences with V and J called. These copies leave out some clones; in studies compared against another copy, an unresolved V gene accounts for under half, and the cause of the remainder is not known. V and J calls and clone size are those listed in that table; D and trimming were worked out from the DNA. The sample yields about 160,000 clones; roughly nine tenths were counted once. 6.9% of the sample is held by the ten biggest clonotypes.

What the authors observed across the whole study: Because no day 14 peak-response samples were available, the repertoires could be characterized only after the peak T cell response. Participants were mostly white British, with more females than males. The authors suggested clonal diversity may have been underestimated. Vaccine-associated CD4 TCRs spanned the whole spike protein, with dominant responses in regions 160-218 and 743-854. Conclusions about previously exposed vaccinees were limited because only six or seven AZD1222 recipients were SARS-CoV-2 seropositive at baseline. After two AZD1222 doses, both the breadth and the depth of spike-specific TCRs were significantly higher than at day 0 and than in MenACWY recipients. Epitopes outside the regions mutated in the B.1.351 and B.1.1.7 variants were reportedly recognized by nearly half of the unique spike-specific TCRs. In the small 56-69-year group, the increase in depth fell short of significance, most likely because of low power.

The sample here was peripheral blood, taken on day 0 of AZD1222 vaccination. The TCR comes from an adult in good health. The chain joins TRBV27 to TRBJ1-5; 9 nucleotides in the junction match TRBD1. The DNA sequence follows: TGTGCCAGCAGTTCCTGGACAGGGGAAGAGGGCAATCAGCCCCAGCATTTT. Translated, it gives CASSSWTGEEGNQPQHF.